The next 7 T cell receptor beta chains were all read from a single sample in a study of blood T cell repertoires in COVID-19. The data were produced by immunoSEQ multiplex PCR, yet TCRdb's version contains in-frame clones alone and is incomplete. The table shows 310,000 or so clones, with more than 70% occurring only once. The sequenced sample consisted of peripheral blood. These receptor sequences come from a woman aged 45-65 years with acute or convalescent COVID-19.

This chain connects TRBV28 to TRBJ1-5; D is unclear. The CDR3 is made up of 14 amino acids. The germline V gene encodes CDR1 MDHEN and CDR2 SYDVKM. Trimming stripped 1 base from V and 5 bases from J, with 9 bases between. Here the CDR3 DNA reads TGTGCCAGCAGTTTATCACAGACGTATCAGCCCCAGCATTTT. It yields the protein CASSLSQTYQPQHF.

This clone was recorded only once. This chain links TRBV5-5 with TRBJ1-5, with a possible D match to TRBD1 (5 bases). The CDR3 is made up of 14 amino acids. V lost 5 bases and J lost 11, with 20 bases in between. Germline V gene lookup returns CDR1 SGHKS and CDR2 YYEKEE (reference sequence). CDR3 amino acids: CASSFLSDGGAQHF. CDR3 DNA sequence: TGTGCCAGCAGTTTTCTTTCGGACGGGGGAGCCCAGCATTTT. The full variable domain, in which reference TRBV5-5 and TRBJ1-5 provide the parts outside the CDR3, is DAGVTQSPTHLIKTRGQQVTLRCSPISGHKSVSWYQQVLGQGPQFIFQYYEKEERGRGNFPDRFSARQFPNYSSELNVNALLLGDSALYLCASSFLSDGGAQHFGDGTRLSIL.

This chain links TRBV20-1 with TRBJ1-1; TRBD1 is a possible D gene (5 bases). In germline, CDR1 is DFQATT, CDR2 SNEGSKA (reference sequence). V was cut by 5 bases and J by 11 bases, with 15 bases left in between. This CDR3 has 11 residues. CDR3 in DNA: TGCAGTGCTCAAGCCGGGACTAAGGCTTTCTTT. It translates to CSAQAGTKAFF.

The chain joins TRBV7-9 to TRBJ1-2, with D unclear. V dropped 7 bases and J dropped 7 bases, with 19 bases sitting between them. CDR3 length equals 14 residues. From germline, CDR1 is SEHNR and CDR2 FQNEAQ (reference sequence). The CDR3 DNA reads as TGTGCCAGCACCCCACTTTCTAAGTCCTCTGGCTACACCTTC. Its protein product is CASTPLSKSSGYTF.

This clone appeared a single time. The rearrangement links TRBV7-2 to TRBJ1-1; no definite D call. Germline lookup yields CDR1 SGHTA and CDR2 FQGNSA. V was cut by 0 bases and J by 9 bases, with 17 bases left in between. CDR3 length: 15 residues. The CDR3 DNA reads as TGTGCCAGCAGCTTAGCGAGGAGGGATTTGGATAAAGCTTTCTTT. Protein: CASSLARRDLDKAFF.

The chain joins TRBV5-1 to TRBJ2-5; tentative D call: TRBD1 (5 bases). The CDR3 spans 13 residues. Between the trimmed V and J ends, which lost 3 bases and 2 bases, there was a span of 8 bases. The germline gives CDR1 SGHRS, CDR2 YFSETQ. The CDR3 DNA is TGCGCCAGCAGCTCAGGGTCACAAGAGACCCAGTACTTC. It is translated as CASSSGSQETQYF.

This clone has more than one count but fewer than ten. This CDR3 is also generated by other DNA sequences in the sample. The rearrangement joins TRBV12-3 or TRBV12-4 to TRBJ2-3; D is perhaps TRBD2 (5 bases). The CDR3 contains 12 residues. Trimming took off 3 bases at V and 4 bases at J, with 5 bases between the two ends. CDR3 bases: TGTGCCAGCAGTTTCGGGGCAGATACGCAGTATTTT. Protein product: CASSFGADTQYF.